The 18 T cell receptor beta chains in this list originate from one sample, sequenced in a study of beta chain features in type 1 diabetes. Every bit of the isolated RNA underwent reverse transcription, so sequencing read expressed TCRB transcripts. The method was immunoSEQ multiplex PCR; TCRdb's version includes in-frame clones alone and lacks a portion of them. The sample lists 300,000 to 350,000 clones; less than 9.5% were seen once. Sequencing was carried out using central memory CD4+ T cells from blood. The receptors shown here come from a young woman in good health.

The chain combines TRBV27 with TRBJ1-2, with 8 positions matching TRBD1. Germline loops: CDR1 MNHEY, CDR2 SMNVEV (reference sequence). CDR3 size: 14 residues. V was pared by 6 bases and J by 4 bases, with 7 bases of the junction left unmatched. The CDR3 sequence: CASRPGQETYGYTF. Here the CDR3 DNA reads TGTGCCAGCAGACCGGGACAGGAGACCTATGGCTACACCTTC.

This clone has a handful of counts. The rearrangement joins TRBV28 to TRBJ2-3; a weak D match, TRBD2 (5 bases). V lost 7 bases, J lost 5 bases, and 19 bases lay in between. The CDR3 runs 15 residues. In germline, CDR1 is MDHEN, CDR2 SYDVKM. In DNA form, the CDR3 reads TGTGCCAGCACAGGACTGATGAACTTAATAGATACGCAGTATTTT. Translating gives CASTGLMNLIDTQYF.

This clone appeared a few times. The V gene is TRBV5-1, the J gene TRBJ2-3, with TRBD1 as a possible D gene (6 bases). This CDR3 contains 15 residues. Trimming took 1 base from V and 2 from J, leaving 11 bases between them. Germline CDR1 reads SGHRS; CDR2 reads YFSETQ. The CDR3 protein is CASSLSNRATDTQYF. The CDR3, as DNA: TGCGCCAGCAGCTTGTCGAACAGGGCCACAGATACGCAGTATTTT.

The V and J genes are TRBV2 and TRBJ2-3, with D possibly matching TRBD2 (5 bases). V was clipped by 6 bases and J by 4 bases, with 11 bases between them. Germline V gene lookup returns CDR1 SNHLY and CDR2 FYNNEI. The CDR3 loop spans 13 amino acids. The CDR3 sequence is CASRADSPDTQYF. In DNA, the CDR3 is TGTGCCAGCAGAGCGGACTCACCAGATACGCAGTATTTT.

The chain has TRBV2 and TRBJ2-4; no definite D call. The CDR3 covers 15 residues. V shed 1 base and J shed 0 bases, with 7 bases lying between them. CDR1 and CDR2 (germline): SNHLY, FYNNEI. CDR3 in DNA: TGTGCCAGCAGTGAAGGGCGATTAGCCAAAAACATTCAGTACTTC. The encoded protein is CASSEGRLAKNIQYF.

J is TRBJ2-7 and V is TRBV10-3, with 8 bases aligning to TRBD1. The V gene's germline CDR1 is ENHRY and CDR2 SYGVKD. This CDR3 contains 13 residues. V lost 7 bases to trimming and J lost 6 bases; unmatched junction nucleotides: 8. The CDR3 sequence is CAITDRGYGEQYF. The CDR3 DNA reads TGTGCCATCACTGACAGGGGTTACGGCGAGCAGTACTTC.

In its sample, this clone was seen a few times. The chain carries TRBV7-9 and TRBJ2-7; D call uncertain. Per germline, CDR1 SEHNR and CDR2 FQNEAQ (reference sequence). The CDR3 consists of 12 residues. V was clipped by 1 base and J by 1 base, with 2 bases between them. CDR3 in amino acids: CASSLVSYEQYF. The CDR3 region has the DNA TGTGCCAGCAGCTTAGTATCCTACGAGCAGTACTTC.

This clone occurred a few times. The gene calls are TRBV7-2 and TRBJ2-3; perhaps TRBD1 as D (6 bases). Trimming stripped 2 bases from V and 4 bases from J, with 16 bases between. The CDR3 runs to 16 residues. Germline lookup yields CDR1 SGHTA and CDR2 FQGNSA. The CDR3 protein is CASSLLPRGSADTQYF. For the CDR3, the DNA is TGTGCCAGCAGCTTATTGCCGAGGGGGTCGGCAGATACGCAGTATTTT.

There are a few counts of this clone. This chain joins TRBV11-2 and TRBJ2-5; no firm D call. Trimming removed 3 bases at V and 5 bases at J, with 16 bases between. Germline V CDR1 and CDR2: SGHAT, FQNNGV. The CDR3 loop spans 15 amino acids. The CDR3 DNA is TGTGCCAGCAGCTTTAGGCTTAGCCAGGCGGAGACCCAGTACTTC. Its protein is CASSFRLSQAETQYF.

The chain links TRBV5-8 to TRBJ2-2; D is ambiguous. The CDR3 has 17 amino acids. Trimming removed 0 bases at V and 4 bases at J, with 16 bases between. CDR1 is SGHTS and CDR2 is YDEGEE in the germline V gene. The CDR3 bases are TGTGCCAGCAGCTTGGGGCTAGACCTCATTTCCACCGGGGAGCTGTTTTTT. Its translation is CASSLGLDLISTGELFF.

This clone was seen more than once but under ten times. The genes are TRBV4-2 and TRBJ1-4; TRBD1 matches at 9 bases. The CDR3 contains 15 residues. The junction had 1 base not matched to a gene; V was cut back by 4 bases and J by 1 base. Per the germline V gene, CDR1 is LGHNA and CDR2 is YNFKEQ. The CDR3 loop reads CASSRDRETNEKLFF. In nucleotides, the CDR3 is TGTGCCAGCAGCCGGGACAGGGAAACTAATGAAAAACTGTTTTTT.

Many counts were recorded for this clone. The same CDR3 also results from other DNA sequences found in this sample. The chain employs TRBV7-2 and TRBJ2-2; D not certain. The CDR3 spans 12 residues. The V gene lost 2 bases and the J gene lost 2 bases, with 0 bases spanning the gap. Germline V gene lookup returns CDR1 SGHTA and CDR2 FQGNSA. CDR3 amino acids: CASSLNTGELFF. CDR3 nucleotide sequence: TGTGCCAGCAGCTTAAACACCGGGGAGCTGTTTTTT.

There are many counts of this clone. The chain employs TRBV4-2 and TRBJ2-1; 15 bases fit TRBD2. Germline CDR1 LGHNA, CDR2 YNFKEQ. The CDR3 is made up of 19 amino acids. Losses at the gene ends were 1 base for V and 9 bases for J; bases not matched to a gene: 13. The CDR3 nucleotides read TGTGCCAGCAGCCAAGTTTGGGGTCCCAGGACTAGCGGGAGGGTTGAGCAGTTCTTC. Encoded protein: CASSQVWGPRTSGRVEQFF.

The chain carries TRBV7-2 and TRBJ1-1, with D unclear. Germline loops: CDR1 SGHTA, CDR2 FQGNSA. Trimming stripped 1 base from V and 1 base from J, with 10 bases between. The CDR3 covers 15 residues. CDR3 residues: CASSLVQLQNTEAFF. CDR3 coding DNA: TGTGCCAGCAGCTTAGTACAATTACAGAACACTGAAGCTTTCTTT.

DNA of the CDR3: TGTGCCAGCAGCTTCAGGTCGGGGCTAGCGCGTACCGGGGAGCTGTTTTTT. Translation: CASSFRSGLARTGELFF. The chain joins TRBV7-2 to TRBJ2-2, with TRBD2 as a possible D gene (6 bases). Germline assignment: CDR1 SGHTA and CDR2 FQGNSA. Trimming removed 3 bases from V and 5 bases from J, with 19 bases in between. The CDR3 contains 17 residues.

This clone was seen more than once but under ten times. The gene calls are TRBV7-2 and TRBJ2-1, with D unresolved. The germline CDR1 and CDR2 sequences are SGHTA and FQGNSA. V was trimmed by 1 base and J by 12 bases, leaving 16 bases between them. The CDR3 covers 14 residues. CDR3 protein: CASSLVSSPVVQFF. CDR3 DNA sequence: TGTGCCAGCAGCTTAGTCTCTAGTCCTGTTGTGCAGTTCTTC.

The chain carries TRBV7-2 and TRBJ2-3; 9 bases agree with TRBD2. Germline V gene lookup returns CDR1 SGHTA and CDR2 FQGNSA. V lost 9 bases to trimming and J lost 4 bases; unmatched junction nucleotides: 8. CDR3 length: 14 amino acids. In DNA form, the CDR3 reads TGTGCCAGTCGTAGCGGGAGAGGAGCAGATACGCAGTATTTT. Translation: CASRSGRGADTQYF.

DNA of the CDR3: TGCGCCAGCAGCCGCAGGACGTTGAACACTGAAGCTTTCTTT. The encoded protein is CASSRRTLNTEAFF. The chain uses TRBV4-3 and TRBJ1-1; D is undetermined. From germline, CDR1 is LGHNA and CDR2 YSLEER. V shed 4 bases and J shed 0 bases, with 9 bases lying between them. The CDR3 is 14 residues long.